These 13 T cell receptor beta chains were sequenced from one sample in a study of CD8 T cells in ankylosing spondylitis. TCRdb processed the 5' RACE reads anew with MiXCR; each CDR3 protein has one entry. The top ten hold roughly 59% of the sample, which has about 88,000 distinct CDR3 sequences, around 30% seen once. Specimen: blood, either unsorted or a sorted T cell fraction (not recorded which). These receptors were obtained from a male donor with ankylosing spondylitis or in good health (not recorded which).

J is TRBJ2-5 and V is TRBV6-1; TRBD1 is a possible D gene (6 bases). CDR1 MNHNS and CDR2 SASEGT come from the germline V gene. Trimming stripped 9 bases from V and 5 bases from J, with 22 bases between. The CDR3 has 15 residues. CDR3 sequence reads: CASQGGQSAGETQYF. The CDR3 bases are TGTGCCAGTCAAGGAGGACAGTCGGCTGGGGAGACCCAGTACTTC.

This clonotype was observed a handful of times. The gene calls are TRBV18 and TRBJ1-5, with unresolved D. Germline V gene lookup returns CDR1 KGHSH and CDR2 LQKENI. The CDR3 runs to 15 residues. V lost 0 bases and J 5 bases, leaving 11 bases between the germline ends. CDR3 in amino acids: CASSPPSGWDQPQHF. The CDR3 DNA sequence: TGTGCCAGCTCACCACCGTCCGGGTGGGATCAGCCCCAGCATTTT.

The V and J genes are TRBV5-1 and TRBJ2-7; D might be TRBD2 (6 bases). CDR3 size: 15 residues. V gave up 0 bases and J gave up 4 bases, with 14 bases separating them. CDR1 SGHRS and CDR2 YFSETQ come from the germline V gene. CDR3: CASSLAWGLTYEQYF. For the CDR3, the DNA is TGCGCCAGCAGCTTGGCCTGGGGACTGACTTACGAGCAGTACTTC.

V is TRBV20-1 and J is TRBJ2-2; 7 nucleotides match TRBD1. Germline V lookup: CDR1 DFQATT, CDR2 SNEGSKA (reference sequence). Germline trimming cut 3 bases from V and 1 base from J; bases unmatched to any gene: 11. The CDR3 is made up of 17 amino acids. CDR3 sequence (DNA): TGCAGTGCTAGTGGCCTCTCGGGACAGAGGAACACCGGGGAGCTGTTTTTT. This codes for CSASGLSGQRNTGELFF.

In this sample, this clonotype turned up a few times. The J gene is TRBJ1-5, the V gene TRBV12-3 or TRBV12-4, with TRBD1 matching over 8 bases. The V gene end was trimmed by 3 bases and the J gene end by 4 bases; junction bases not matched to a gene: 2. The CDR3 covers 14 residues. The chain's CDR3 is CASSFTGGNQPQHF. CDR3 sequence (DNA): TGTGCCAGCAGTTTTACAGGGGGGAATCAGCCCCAGCATTTT.

This chain links TRBV11-1 with TRBJ2-1; TRBD2 matches at 12 bases. The CDR3 has 17 residues. CDR1 is SGHAT and CDR2 is FQDESV in the germline V gene (reference sequence). Losses at the gene ends were 5 bases for V and 2 bases for J; bases not matched to a gene: 7. The CDR3 DNA reads as TGTGCCAGCAGCCCCTGGACTAGCGGGAACACCTACAATGAGCAGTTCTTC. Translation: CASSPWTSGNTYNEQFF.

This clonotype appeared a few times. The genes are TRBV12-3 or TRBV12-4 and TRBJ2-5, with D unresolved. The CDR3 runs to 11 residues. The V and J ends lost 3 bases and 5 bases respectively, with 4 bases between them. CDR3 sequence: CASSFEETQYF. For the CDR3, the DNA is TGTGCCAGCAGTTTTGAGGAGACCCAGTACTTC.

This clonotype was picked up a small number of times. The V call is TRBV18, the J call TRBJ2-2, with TRBD1 matching 8 bases. The germline V gene encodes CDR1 KGHSH and CDR2 LQKENI. The CDR3 runs 17 residues. Trimming at V came to 0 bases and at J to 5 bases, leaving 8 bases not matched to a gene. The CDR3 loop is CASSPPKGQGGTGELFF. The DNA of the CDR3 is TGTGCCAGCTCACCACCGAAAGGACAGGGAGGAACCGGGGAGCTGTTTTTT.

This clonotype occurred a few times. V and J are TRBV20-1 and TRBJ1-6; D might be TRBD1 (5 bases). Germline CDR1 is DFQATT and CDR2 is SNEGSKA (reference sequence). V gave up 6 bases and J gave up 3 bases, with 12 bases separating them. The CDR3 extends over 14 amino acids. CDR3 nucleotide sequence: TGCAGTGCGCGGGACGGCCACTATAATTCACCCCTCCACTTT. It codes for CSARDGHYNSPLHF.

A few counts support this clonotype. This chain joins TRBV5-1 and TRBJ2-5; D uncertain. The CDR3 is made up of 12 amino acids. The V end lost 4 bases, the J end lost 5 bases, and 9 bases lay between the germline ends. Germline CDR1 reads SGHRS; CDR2 reads YFSETQ. The CDR3 loop is CASSDAWETQYF. The CDR3 bases are TGCGCCAGCAGCGACGCGTGGGAGACCCAGTACTTC.

This clonotype was seen only a few times. The chain is built from TRBV12-3 or TRBV12-4 and TRBJ1-1; possibly TRBD1 for D (6 bases). This CDR3 region has 14 residues. The V gene lost 5 bases and the J gene lost 1 base, with 11 bases spanning the gap. CDR3 sequence reads: CASSPGAGNTEAFF. The CDR3 nucleotides are TGTGCCAGCAGTCCAGGGGCTGGGAACACTGAAGCTTTCTTT.

V is TRBV9 and J is TRBJ2-1; 7 bases map to TRBD1. Trimming at V came to 0 bases and at J to 5 bases, leaving 5 bases not matched to a gene. This CDR3 has 15 residues. Germline assignment: CDR1 SGDLS and CDR2 YYNGEE. The CDR3 reads CASSVEGGADNEQFF. The CDR3 nucleotides are TGTGCCAGCAGCGTAGAAGGGGGCGCGGACAATGAGCAGTTCTTC.

The genes are TRBV20-1 and TRBJ2-7; no definite D call. Germline V gene sequence: CDR1 DFQATT, CDR2 SNEGSKA (reference sequence). The CDR3 extends over 12 amino acids. The V gene lost 6 bases and the J gene lost 6 bases, with 15 bases spanning the gap. The CDR3 nucleotides read TGCAGTGCCAGGCTTAGTGAGGCCGAGCAGTACTTC. This translates into CSARLSEAEQYF.